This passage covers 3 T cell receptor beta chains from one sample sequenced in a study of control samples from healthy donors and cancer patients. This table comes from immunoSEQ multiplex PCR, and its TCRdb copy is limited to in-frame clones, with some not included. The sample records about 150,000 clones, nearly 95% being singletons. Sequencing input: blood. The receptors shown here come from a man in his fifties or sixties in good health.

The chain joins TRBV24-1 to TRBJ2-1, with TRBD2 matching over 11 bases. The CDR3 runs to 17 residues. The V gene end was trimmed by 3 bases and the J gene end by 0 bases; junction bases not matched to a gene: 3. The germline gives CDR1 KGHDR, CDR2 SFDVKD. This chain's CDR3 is CATSDKLAGVSYNEQFF. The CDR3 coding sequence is TGTGCCACCAGTGATAAACTAGCGGGAGTCTCCTACAATGAGCAGTTCTTC.

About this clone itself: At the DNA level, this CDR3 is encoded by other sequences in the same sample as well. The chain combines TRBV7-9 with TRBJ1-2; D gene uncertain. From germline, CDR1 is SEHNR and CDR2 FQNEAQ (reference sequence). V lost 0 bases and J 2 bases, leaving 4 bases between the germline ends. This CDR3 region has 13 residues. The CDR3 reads CASSLASNYGYTF. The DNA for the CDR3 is TGTGCCAGCAGCTTAGCCAGCAACTATGGCTACACCTTC.

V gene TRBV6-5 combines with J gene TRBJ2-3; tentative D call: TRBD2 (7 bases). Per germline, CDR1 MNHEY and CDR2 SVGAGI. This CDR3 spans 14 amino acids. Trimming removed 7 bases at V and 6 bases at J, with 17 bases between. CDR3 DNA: TGTGCCAGCACCTGGGGGCGGGAGACCGATACGCAGTATTTT. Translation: CASTWGRETDTQYF.